This T cell receptor (beta chain) was documented in a study of Ad26.COV2.S vaccination and SARS-CoV-2 variants. Germline loops: CDR1 SGHNT, CDR2 YYREEE (reference sequence). This CDR3 region has 18 residues. The ends were cut back, 0 bases at V and 0 bases at J, with 18 bases in the middle. Only in-frame clones appear in the TCRdb table, and some are missing; sequencing was by immunoSEQ multiplex PCR. The sample has around 380,000 clones, approximately 91% seen once. As to treatment: some 20 received Ad26.COV2.S at low or high dose, single or two shots; a few received placebo; per-sample allocation not given. The samples date from day 63 after the first vaccine or placebo injection.

The source was peripheral blood, collected in a trial of Ad26.COV2.S vaccine versus placebo. The chain employs TRBV5-4 and TRBJ1-1; D is perhaps TRBD1 (5 bases). The source of this sequence is a person aged 18 to 65 who received the Ad26.COV2.S COVID-19 vaccine or a placebo. CDR3 sequence (DNA): TGTGCCAGCAGCTTGGGCCCTCAGGGTTCGGGAATGAACACTGAAGCTTTCTTT. The encoded protein is CASSLGPQGSGMNTEAFF.